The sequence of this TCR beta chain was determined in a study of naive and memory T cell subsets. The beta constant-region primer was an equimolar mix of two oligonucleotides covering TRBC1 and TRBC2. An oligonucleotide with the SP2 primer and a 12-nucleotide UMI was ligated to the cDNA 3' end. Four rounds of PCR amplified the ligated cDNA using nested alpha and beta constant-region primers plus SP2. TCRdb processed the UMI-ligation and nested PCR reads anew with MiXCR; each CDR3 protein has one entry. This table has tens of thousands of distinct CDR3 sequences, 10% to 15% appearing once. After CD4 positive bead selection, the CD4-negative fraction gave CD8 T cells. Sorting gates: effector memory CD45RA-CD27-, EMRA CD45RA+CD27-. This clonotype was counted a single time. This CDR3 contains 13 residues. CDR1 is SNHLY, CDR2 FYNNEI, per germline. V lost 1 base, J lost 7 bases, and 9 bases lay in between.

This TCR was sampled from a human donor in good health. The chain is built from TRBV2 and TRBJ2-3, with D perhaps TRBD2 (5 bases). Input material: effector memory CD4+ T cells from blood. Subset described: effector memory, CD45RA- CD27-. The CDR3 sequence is CASSEGWENTQYF. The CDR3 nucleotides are TGTGCCAGCAGTGAAGGGTGGGAGAATACGCAGTATTTT.